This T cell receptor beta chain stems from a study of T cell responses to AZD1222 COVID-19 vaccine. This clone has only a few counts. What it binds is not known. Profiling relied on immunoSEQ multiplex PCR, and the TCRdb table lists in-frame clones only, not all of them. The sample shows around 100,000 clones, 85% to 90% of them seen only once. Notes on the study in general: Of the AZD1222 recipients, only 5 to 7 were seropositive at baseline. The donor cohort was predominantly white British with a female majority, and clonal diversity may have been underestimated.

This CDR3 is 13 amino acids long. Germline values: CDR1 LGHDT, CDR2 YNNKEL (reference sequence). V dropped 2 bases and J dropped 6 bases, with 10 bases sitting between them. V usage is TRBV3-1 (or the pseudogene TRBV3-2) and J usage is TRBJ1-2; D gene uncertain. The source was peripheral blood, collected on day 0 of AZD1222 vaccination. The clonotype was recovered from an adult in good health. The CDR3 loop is CASSQSVENGYTF. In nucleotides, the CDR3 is TGTGCCAGCAGCCAATCGGTCGAGAATGGCTACACCTTC.